Listed here are 20 T cell receptor beta chains from one sample, sequenced in a study of tumor and adjacent non-tumor tissue in lung cancer. This sample's RNA came from whole unsorted tissue. The normal lung tissue was taken more than 3 cm from the tumor edge. The library came from three nested PCR rounds adapted from ARM-PCR protocols. TCRdb processed the multiplex PCR reads anew with MiXCR; each CDR3 protein has one entry. In the table there are 100,000 or so distinct CDR3 sequences, about 80% of which are singletons. Sequencing was done on a sample of distant non-tumor lung tissue. Receptors were obtained from a man in his sixties with small cell lung cancer.

On this clonotype itself: Likely a read error: the CDR3 ends without its conserved phenylalanine or tryptophan. The gene calls are TRBV5-1 and TRBJ2-1, with D tentatively TRBD1 or TRBD2 (5 bases each). Germline V CDR1 and CDR2: SGHRS, YFSETQ. The CDR3 has 13 amino acids. V dropped 4 bases and J dropped 6 bases, with 11 bases sitting between them. CDR3 sequence: CASSLGPTNEQFL. CDR3 sequence (DNA): TGCGCCAGCAGCCTGGGACCTACCAATGAGCAGTTCTTA.

In the case of this clonotype: Germline and junction disagree at one end, which may indicate a read error. The chain recombines TRBV6-1 with TRBJ1-6, with 7 bases aligning to TRBD1. Per germline, CDR1 MNHNS and CDR2 SASEGT. This CDR3 is built from 15 residues. This CDR3 is CASREADRETSPLHF. The CDR3 DNA follows: TGTGCCAGCAGAGAGGCCGACAGGGAGACTTCACCCCTACACTTT.

Of note for this clonotype: As the CDR3 is not closed by the conserved phenylalanine or tryptophan, this likely results from a read error. No DNA is shown, since the ends of the CDR3 on it are uncertain; the CDR3 is the one TCRdb lists. The rearrangement joins TRBV11-2 to TRBJ2-3; the tabulated D call, TRBD2, remains unverified against the DNA. The CDR3 is made up of 15 amino acids, end residues included. The germline gives CDR1 SGHAT, CDR2 FQNNGV. This CDR3 reads CASSSGGIAGHTQYL.

On this clonotype itself: The junction shows a germline mismatch at one end, possibly a read error. The rearrangement links TRBV6-1 to TRBJ2-1; D unresolved. CDR1 and CDR2 (germline): MNHNS, SASEGT. The CDR3 extends over 16 amino acids. The CDR3 DNA sequence: TGTGCCAACAGTGAATGGAGTGTCAGCTCCTACAATGAGCAGTTATTC. Protein sequence: CANSEWSVSSYNEQLF.

Notes on this clonotype: Sequence at one end of the junction differs from germline and may be a read error. The chain uses TRBV13 and TRBJ1-6; D ambiguous. CDR1 is PRHDT and CDR2 is FYEKMQ in the germline V gene (reference sequence). This CDR3 region has 17 residues. The CDR3 loop reads CPGSQNDGSSYNSPVHF. The CDR3 nucleotides are TGTCCCGGCAGCCAAAACGACGGAAGCTCCTATAATTCACCCGTCCACTTT. Based on the CDR3 plus reference TRBV13 and TRBJ1-6, the full variable domain is AAGVIQSPRHLIKEKRETATLKCYPIPRHDTVYWYQQGPGQDPQFLISFYEKMQSDKGSIPDRFSAQQFSDYHSELNMSSLELGDSALYFCPGSQNDGSSYNSPVHFGNGTRLTVT.

As concerns this clonotype: One end of the junction fails to match germline, which may point to a read error. The V and J genes are TRBV6-5 and TRBJ1-2; tentatively, D is TRBD1 (5 bases). The CDR3 consists of 16 residues. Germline values: CDR1 MNHEY, CDR2 SVGAGI. DNA of the CDR3: TGTGCGAGCAGTTATTCAGAAGGGGTTGGAGACTATGGCTACACCTTC. This encodes CASSYSEGVGDYGYTF.

In the case of this clonotype: At one boundary the junction diverges from the germline segment, which might be a read error. The chain links TRBV29-1 to TRBJ2-5; no reliable D call. Germline CDR1 SQVTM, CDR2 ANQGSEA. The CDR3 contains 14 residues. The DNA for the CDR3 is TGCAGCGTTGAAGATGTGACCAGACCGGAGATCCAGTACTTC. This sequence encodes CSVEDVTRPEIQYF.

Regarding this clonotype: The missing conserved phenylalanine or tryptophan at the end of this CDR3 makes a read error likely. The DNA is omitted, as the CDR3 cannot be located on it reliably, and the CDR3 follows TCRdb's listing. The J gene is TRBJ2-4, the V gene TRBV12-3 or TRBV12-4; the table's D call, TRBD2, has no DNA check behind it. Termini included, the CDR3 measures 12 amino acids. The CDR3 protein is CDSTRLAGVKYL.

A remark on this clonotype: The junction does not match germline at one end; this may be a read error. The CDR3 DNA reads TGTGTCAGCAGTTACTCGACCCGGAACCGAAGCACAGATACGCAGTATTTT. Amino acids: CVSSYSTRNRSTDTQYF. The chain links TRBV6-2 or TRBV6-3 to TRBJ2-3; D remains ambiguous. The CDR3 is 17 amino acids. Germline assignment: CDR1 MNHEY and CDR2 SVGEGT.

With respect to this clonotype: Likely a read error: the CDR3 ends without its conserved phenylalanine or tryptophan. J is TRBJ2-1 and V is TRBV12-3 or TRBV12-4; 7 bases map to TRBD1. The CDR3 has 14 residues. J was trimmed by 5 bases and V by 7 bases; bases with no gene match: 8. The CDR3 nucleotides are TGTGCCAGCAATTCCGGGACAGAGCACAATGAGCAGTTCCTT. It translates to CASNSGTEHNEQFL.

This clonotype was recorded a few times. This rearrangement joins TRBV11-3 to TRBJ2-3; D may be TRBD2 (5 bases). The V gene lost 3 bases and the J gene lost 2 bases, with 15 bases spanning the gap. This CDR3 is 16 amino acids long. Germline V gene lookup returns CDR1 SGHNT and CDR2 YENEEA. This CDR3 reads CASSLVSGSNTDTQYF. Here the CDR3 DNA reads TGTGCCAGCAGCTTGGTCTCGGGATCTAACACAGATACGCAGTATTTT.

This clonotype was counted a few times. The CDR3 DNA follows: TGTGCCAGCTCACCTAGAACTAGCGGAGGCTCTGGGGCCAACGTCCTGACTTTC. It codes for CASSPRTSGGSGANVLTF. This chain joins TRBV18 and TRBJ2-6; 8 bases line up with TRBD2. Germline-derived CDR1 and CDR2 are KGHSH and LQKENI. Unmatched junction bases numbered 7, after V lost 3 bases and J lost 0 bases. The CDR3 consists of 18 residues.

With regard to this clonotype: One junction end does not reproduce the germline sequence, and a read error may be involved. The gene calls are TRBV4-2 and TRBJ2-1; 9 bases align to TRBD2. The germline gives CDR1 LGHNA, CDR2 YNFKEQ. The CDR3 has 13 residues. In DNA, the CDR3 is TGTACCAGCAGCTATGTAGCGGGGGATGAGCACTTCTTC. Residues: CTSSYVAGDEHFF.

The V and J genes are TRBV6-1 and TRBJ1-1, with a tentative D call TRBD1 (5 bases). Per germline, CDR1 MNHNS and CDR2 SASEGT. The V end lost 6 bases, the J end lost 2 bases, and 22 bases lay between the germline ends. The CDR3 totals 17 residues. CDR3 sequence (DNA): TGTGCCAGCAGCGGCGGGACCACCCGGGCAGGAAACACTGAAGCTTTCTTT. It yields the protein CASSGGTTRAGNTEAFF.

With respect to this clonotype: The final CDR3 position lacks the conserved phenylalanine or tryptophan, pointing to a likely read error. The chain combines TRBV4-2 with TRBJ2-7, with 7 bases identical to TRBD2. Per germline, CDR1 LGHNA and CDR2 YNFKEQ. The CDR3 is made up of 14 amino acids. As DNA, the CDR3 is TGTGCCAGGAGCCAAGAGCTAGCGGATTACGAGCAGTACCTC. Its translation: CARSQELADYEQYL.

V and J are TRBV12-3 or TRBV12-4 and TRBJ2-2; tentatively, D is TRBD2 (5 bases). Trimming stripped 3 bases from V and 15 bases from J, with 14 bases between. CDR3 length: 12 amino acids. CDR3 protein: CASSFSPGKMFF. The DNA for the CDR3 is TGTGCCAGCAGTTTTTCCCCCGGGAAGATGTTTTTT.

This clonotype was seen ten or more times. This rearrangement joins TRBV7-8 to TRBJ2-7; D remains unclear. Trimming shortened V by 2 bases and J by 5 bases, and 13 bases separated the two germline ends. The V gene's germline CDR1 is SGHVS and CDR2 FQNEAQ. The CDR3 runs to 14 residues. The CDR3 nucleotides read TGTGCCAGCAGCTTAAGGTTGCAGCAGGACGAGCAGTACTTC. Protein: CASSLRLQQDEQYF. The entire variable domain, with the rest obtained from reference TRBV7-8 and TRBJ2-7, is as follows: GAGVSQSPRYKVAKRGQDVALRCDPISGHVSLFWYQQALGQGPEFLTYFQNEAQLDKSGLPSDRFFAERPEGSVSTLKIQRTQQEDSAVYLCASSLRLQQDEQYFGPGTRLTVT.

Regarding this clonotype: This may arise from a read error, as a much more abundant clone is one base away. The chain couples TRBV25-1 to TRBJ2-4; D not certain. CDR1 MGHDK and CDR2 SYGVNS come from the germline V gene. The CDR3 loop spans 11 amino acids. The V end lost 5 bases, the J end lost 7 bases, and 6 bases lay between the germline ends. The CDR3 region has the DNA TGTGCCAGCAGTAGCAAGAACATTCAGTACTTC. It codes for CASSSKNIQYF.

As regards this clonotype: Its ends do not fully match the called genes, so a read error is possible. V usage is TRBV11-1 and J usage is TRBJ2-1; unclear D gene. Germline-derived CDR1 and CDR2 are SGHAT and FQDESV (reference sequence). This CDR3 contains 15 residues. CDR3 bases: TGTGCCAGTAGCTTAGAGATGACGATGTACAATGAGCAGTTCTTC. It is translated as CASSLEMTMYNEQFF. Drawing the rest from reference TRBV11-1 and TRBJ2-1, the complete variable domain is EAEVAQSPRYKITEKSQAVAFWCDPISGHATLYWYRQILGQGPELLVQFQDESVVDDSQLPKDRFSAERLKGVDSTLKIQPAELGDSAMYLCASSLEMTMYNEQFFGPGTRLTVL.

As to this clonotype: One junction end does not reproduce the germline sequence, and a read error may be involved. The V and J genes are TRBV11-3 and TRBJ2-3; 9 bases fit TRBD2. CDR3 length: 14 amino acids. CDR1 is SGHNT and CDR2 is YENEEA in the germline V gene. The CDR3 coding sequence is TGTGCCTGTAGTCAGCGGGAGGAGTGGGATACGCAATATTTT. This sequence encodes CACSQREEWDTQYF. The full variable domain, with the rest looked up from reference TRBV11-3 and TRBJ2-3, is EAGVVQSPRYKIIEKKQPVAFWCNPISGHNTLYWYLQNLGQGPELLIRYENEEAVDDSQLPKDRFSAERLKGVDSTLKIQPAELGDSAVYLCACSQREEWDTQYFGPGTRLTVL.